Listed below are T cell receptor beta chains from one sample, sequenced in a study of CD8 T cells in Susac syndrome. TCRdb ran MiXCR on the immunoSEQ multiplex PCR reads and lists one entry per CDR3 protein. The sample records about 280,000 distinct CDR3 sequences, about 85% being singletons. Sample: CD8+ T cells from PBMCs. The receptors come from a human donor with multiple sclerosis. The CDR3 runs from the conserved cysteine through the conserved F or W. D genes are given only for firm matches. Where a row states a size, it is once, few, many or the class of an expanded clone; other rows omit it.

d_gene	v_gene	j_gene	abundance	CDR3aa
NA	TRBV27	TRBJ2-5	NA	CASTEGRTQYF
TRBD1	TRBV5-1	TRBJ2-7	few	CASSARQGRGYEQYF
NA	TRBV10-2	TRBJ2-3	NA	CANSQEGSTDTQYF
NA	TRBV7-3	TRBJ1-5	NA	CASSWDGGNQPQHF
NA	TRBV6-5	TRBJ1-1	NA	CASSWAGVGTEAFF
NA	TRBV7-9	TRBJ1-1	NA	CASSYSGTRDEAFF
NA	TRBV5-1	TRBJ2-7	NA	CASSLAKGYEQYF
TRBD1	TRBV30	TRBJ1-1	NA	CAWSVDTGVMNTEAFF
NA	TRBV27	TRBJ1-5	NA	CASSLGAGRPQHF
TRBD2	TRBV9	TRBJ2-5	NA	CASSPRREGRETQYF
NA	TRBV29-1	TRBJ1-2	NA	CSTSKTETGYGYTF
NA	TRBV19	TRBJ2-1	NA	CASSPAVSSYNEQFF
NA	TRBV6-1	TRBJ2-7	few	CASSHGTPEQYF
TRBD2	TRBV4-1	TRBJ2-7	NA	CASSQGGPMGGRAYEQYF
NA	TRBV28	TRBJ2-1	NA	CASRGRSEQFF
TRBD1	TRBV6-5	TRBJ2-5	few	CASSYSTGARETQYF
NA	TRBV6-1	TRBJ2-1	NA	CASSERLETYNEQFF
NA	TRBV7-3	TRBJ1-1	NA	CASSLSGGKGREAFF
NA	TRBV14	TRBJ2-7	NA	CASSEGVASQPPDEQYF
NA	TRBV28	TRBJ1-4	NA	CASSLTGTTNEKLFF
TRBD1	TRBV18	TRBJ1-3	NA	CASSPPAAGGPGNTIYF
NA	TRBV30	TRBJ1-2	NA	CAWSRERANYGYTF
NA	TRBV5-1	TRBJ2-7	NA	CASSLRTDYEQYF
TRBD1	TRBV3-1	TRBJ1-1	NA	CASSQFREADRAEAFF
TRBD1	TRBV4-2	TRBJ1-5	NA	CASSPSKWTGYQPQHF
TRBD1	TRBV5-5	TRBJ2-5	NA	CASSLDRGNQETQYF
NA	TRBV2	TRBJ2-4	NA	CASSEAPAAKNIQYF
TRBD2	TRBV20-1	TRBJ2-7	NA	CSARRPGLAPAYEQYF
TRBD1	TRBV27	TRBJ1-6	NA	CATGTGGQTPLHF
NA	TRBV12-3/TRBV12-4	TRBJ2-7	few	CASSSPGQHSSYEQYF